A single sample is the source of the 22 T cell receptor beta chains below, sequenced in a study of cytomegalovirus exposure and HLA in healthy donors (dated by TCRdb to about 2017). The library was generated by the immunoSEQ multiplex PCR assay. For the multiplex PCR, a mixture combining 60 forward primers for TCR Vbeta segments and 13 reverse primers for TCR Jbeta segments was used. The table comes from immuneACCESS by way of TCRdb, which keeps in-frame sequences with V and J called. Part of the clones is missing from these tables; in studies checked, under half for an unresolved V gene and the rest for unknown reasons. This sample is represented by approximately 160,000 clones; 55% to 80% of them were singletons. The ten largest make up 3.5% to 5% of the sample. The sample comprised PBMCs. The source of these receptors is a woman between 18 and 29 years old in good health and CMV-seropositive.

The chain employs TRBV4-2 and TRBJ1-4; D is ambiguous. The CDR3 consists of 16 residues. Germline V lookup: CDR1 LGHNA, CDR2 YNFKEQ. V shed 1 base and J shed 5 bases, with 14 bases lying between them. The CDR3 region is CASSQGYEVRNEKLFF. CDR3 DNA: TGTGCCAGCAGCCAAGGATACGAGGTCCGGAATGAAAAACTGTTTTTT.

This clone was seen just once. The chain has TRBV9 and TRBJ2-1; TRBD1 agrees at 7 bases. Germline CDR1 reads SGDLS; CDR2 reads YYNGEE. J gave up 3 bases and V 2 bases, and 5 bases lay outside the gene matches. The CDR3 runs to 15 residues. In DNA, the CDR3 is TGTGCCAGCAGCGTCGGGACAGTCAACTACAATGAGCAGTTCTTC. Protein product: CASSVGTVNYNEQFF.

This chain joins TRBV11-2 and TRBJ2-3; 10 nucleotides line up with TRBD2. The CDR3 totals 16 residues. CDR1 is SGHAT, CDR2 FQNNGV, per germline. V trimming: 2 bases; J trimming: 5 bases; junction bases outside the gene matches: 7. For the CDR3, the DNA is TGTGCCAGCAGCTTACCCACTAGCGGGGTAGGAGATACGCAGTATTTT. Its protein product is CASSLPTSGVGDTQYF. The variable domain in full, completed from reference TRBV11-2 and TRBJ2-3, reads EAGVAQSPRYKIIEKRQSVAFWCNPISGHATLYWYQQILGQGPKLLIQFQNNGVVDDSQLPKDRFSAERLKGVDSTLKIQPAKLEDSAVYLCASSLPTSGVGDTQYFGPGTRLTVL.

The CDR3 DNA follows: TGTGCCAGCAGTTACGGGGGACAGGGTACCTACGAGCAGTACTTC. It codes for CASSYGGQGTYEQYF. V and J are TRBV6-6 and TRBJ2-7; 9 nucleotides agree with TRBD1. After removal of 2 bases from V and 2 bases from J, the junction contained 4 bases not matched to a gene. Per the germline V gene, CDR1 is MNHNY and CDR2 is SVGAGI (reference sequence). CDR3 size: 15 residues.

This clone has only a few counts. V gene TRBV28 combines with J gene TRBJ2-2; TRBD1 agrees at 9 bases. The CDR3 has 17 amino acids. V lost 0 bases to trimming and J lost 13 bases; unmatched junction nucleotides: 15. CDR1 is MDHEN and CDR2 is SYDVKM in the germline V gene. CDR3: CASSLWTGTGRTRVLFF. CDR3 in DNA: TGTGCCAGCAGTTTATGGACCGGGACAGGGAGGACTAGGGTGCTGTTTTTT.

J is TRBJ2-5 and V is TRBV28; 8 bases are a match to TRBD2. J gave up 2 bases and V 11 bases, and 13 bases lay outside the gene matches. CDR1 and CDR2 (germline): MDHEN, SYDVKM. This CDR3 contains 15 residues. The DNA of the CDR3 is TGTGCCGCAGGGGTCGGGCGGGAGGCGCAAGAGACCCAGTACTTC. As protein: CAAGVGREAQETQYF.

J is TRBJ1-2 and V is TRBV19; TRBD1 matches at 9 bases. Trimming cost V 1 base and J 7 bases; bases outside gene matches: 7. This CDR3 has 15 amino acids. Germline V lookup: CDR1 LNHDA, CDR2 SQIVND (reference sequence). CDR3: CASSIGRQGVTGYTF. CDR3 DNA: TGTGCCAGTAGTATAGGTCGACAGGGGGTGACTGGCTACACCTTC.

Written as DNA, the CDR3 is TGCGCCAGCAGCTTGGAATCTCGAGGGCGGGAACGCACAGATACGCAGTATTTT. Its translation is CASSLESRGRERTDTQYF. The chain links TRBV5-1 to TRBJ2-3; a possible D gene is TRBD2 (6 bases). The length of the CDR3 is 18 residues. Trimming took off 0 bases at V and 1 base at J, with 18 bases between the two ends. CDR1 is SGHRS and CDR2 is YFSETQ in the germline V gene. Using reference TRBV5-1 and TRBJ2-3 for the parts outside the CDR3, the full variable domain is KAGVTQTPRYLIKTRGQQVTLSCSPISGHRSVSWYQQTPGQGLQFLFEYFSETQRNKGNFPGRFSGRQFSNSRSEMNVSTLELGDSALYLCASSLESRGRERTDTQYFGPGTRLTVL.

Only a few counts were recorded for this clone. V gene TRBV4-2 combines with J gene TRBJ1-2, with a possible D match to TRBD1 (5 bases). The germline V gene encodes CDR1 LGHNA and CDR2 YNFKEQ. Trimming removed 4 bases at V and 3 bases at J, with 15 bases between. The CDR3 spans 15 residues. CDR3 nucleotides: TGTGCCAGCAGCCCAGGAGGGGTAAGGGACTATGGCTACACCTTC. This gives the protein CASSPGGVRDYGYTF.

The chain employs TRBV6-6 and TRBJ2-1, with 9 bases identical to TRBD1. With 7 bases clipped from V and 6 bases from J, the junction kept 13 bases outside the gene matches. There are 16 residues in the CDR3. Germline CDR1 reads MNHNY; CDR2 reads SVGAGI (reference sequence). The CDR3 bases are TGTGCCAGCACCACTCATACAGGGGGCGTTAGCAATGAGCAGTTCTTC. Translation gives CASTTHTGGVSNEQFF.

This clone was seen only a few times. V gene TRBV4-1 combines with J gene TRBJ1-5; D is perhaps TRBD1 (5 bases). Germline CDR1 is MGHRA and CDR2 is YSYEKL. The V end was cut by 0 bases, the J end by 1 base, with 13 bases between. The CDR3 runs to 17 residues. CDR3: CASSQEPTGLSNQPQHF. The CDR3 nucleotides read TGCGCCAGCAGCCAAGAGCCGACGGGACTGAGCAATCAGCCCCAGCATTTT.

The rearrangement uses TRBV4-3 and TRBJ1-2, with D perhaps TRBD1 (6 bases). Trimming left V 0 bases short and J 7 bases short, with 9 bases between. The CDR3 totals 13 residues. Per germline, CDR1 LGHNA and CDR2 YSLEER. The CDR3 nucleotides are TGCGCCAGCAGCCAAGAGGGGGCAGGTGGCTACACCTTC. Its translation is CASSQEGAGGYTF.

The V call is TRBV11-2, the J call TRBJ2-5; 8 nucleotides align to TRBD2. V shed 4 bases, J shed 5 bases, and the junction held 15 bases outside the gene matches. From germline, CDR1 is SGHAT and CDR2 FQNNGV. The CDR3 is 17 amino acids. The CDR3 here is CASSSGSLGGGTETQYF. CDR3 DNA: TGTGCCAGCAGCTCCGGGTCCCTCGGGGGGGGCACGGAGACCCAGTACTTC.

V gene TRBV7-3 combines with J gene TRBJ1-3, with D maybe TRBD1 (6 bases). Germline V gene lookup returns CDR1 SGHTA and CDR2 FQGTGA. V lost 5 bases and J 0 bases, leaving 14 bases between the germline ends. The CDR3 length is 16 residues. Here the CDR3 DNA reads TGTGCCAGCAGCCCCTCCGGGACAATCTCTGGAAACACCATATATTTT. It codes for CASSPSGTISGNTIYF.

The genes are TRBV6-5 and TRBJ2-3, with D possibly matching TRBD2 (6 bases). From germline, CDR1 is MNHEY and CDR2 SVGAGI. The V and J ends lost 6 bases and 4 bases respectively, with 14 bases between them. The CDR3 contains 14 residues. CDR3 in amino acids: CASSLTLASDTQYF. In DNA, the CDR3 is TGTGCCAGCAGCCTCACTCTAGCGTCAGATACGCAGTATTTT.

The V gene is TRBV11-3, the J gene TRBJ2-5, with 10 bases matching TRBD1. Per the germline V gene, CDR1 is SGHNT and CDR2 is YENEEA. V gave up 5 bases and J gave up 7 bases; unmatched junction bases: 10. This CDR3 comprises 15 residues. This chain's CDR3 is CASSPSGQGSATQYF. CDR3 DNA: TGTGCCAGCAGCCCCTCGGGACAGGGGTCGGCGACCCAGTACTTC.

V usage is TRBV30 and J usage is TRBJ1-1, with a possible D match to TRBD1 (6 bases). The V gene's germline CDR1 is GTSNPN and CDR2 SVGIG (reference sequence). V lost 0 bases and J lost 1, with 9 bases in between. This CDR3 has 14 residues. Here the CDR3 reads CAWSVGGANTEAFF. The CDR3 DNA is TGTGCCTGGAGTGTAGGGGGAGCGAACACTGAAGCTTTCTTT.

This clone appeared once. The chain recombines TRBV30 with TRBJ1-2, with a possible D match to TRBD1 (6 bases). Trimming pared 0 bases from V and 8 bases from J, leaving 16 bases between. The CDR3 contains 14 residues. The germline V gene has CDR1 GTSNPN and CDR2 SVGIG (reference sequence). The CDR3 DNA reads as TGTGCCTGGAGTGTTCTCGGAACAGGGTACGGCTACACCTTC. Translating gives CAWSVLGTGYGYTF.

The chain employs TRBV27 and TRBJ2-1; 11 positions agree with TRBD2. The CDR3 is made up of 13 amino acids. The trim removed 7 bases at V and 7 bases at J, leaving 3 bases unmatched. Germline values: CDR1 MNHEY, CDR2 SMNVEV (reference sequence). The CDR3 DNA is TGTGCCAGCAAACTAGCGGGAGTGAATGAGCAGTTCTTC. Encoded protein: CASKLAGVNEQFF.

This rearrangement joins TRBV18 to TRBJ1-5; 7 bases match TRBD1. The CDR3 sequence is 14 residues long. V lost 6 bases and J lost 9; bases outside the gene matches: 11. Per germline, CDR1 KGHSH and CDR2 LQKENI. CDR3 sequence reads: CASSPGQFDWPQHF. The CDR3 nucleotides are TGTGCCAGCTCTCCGGGACAGTTCGATTGGCCCCAGCATTTT.

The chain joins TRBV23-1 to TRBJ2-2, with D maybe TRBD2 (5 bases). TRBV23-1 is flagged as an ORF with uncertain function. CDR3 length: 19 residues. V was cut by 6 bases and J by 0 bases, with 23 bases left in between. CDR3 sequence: CASSQLNWRPAANTGELFF. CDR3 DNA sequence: TGCGCCAGCAGCCAACTGAACTGGAGGCCGGCCGCGAACACCGGGGAGCTGTTTTTT.

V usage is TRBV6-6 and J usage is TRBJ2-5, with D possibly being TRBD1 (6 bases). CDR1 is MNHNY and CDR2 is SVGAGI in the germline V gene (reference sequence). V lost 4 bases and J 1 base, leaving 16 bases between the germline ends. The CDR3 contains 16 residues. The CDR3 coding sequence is TGTGCCAGCAGTTGGCCTACAGGGTTAGGCCAAGAGACCCAGTACTTC. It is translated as CASSWPTGLGQETQYF.